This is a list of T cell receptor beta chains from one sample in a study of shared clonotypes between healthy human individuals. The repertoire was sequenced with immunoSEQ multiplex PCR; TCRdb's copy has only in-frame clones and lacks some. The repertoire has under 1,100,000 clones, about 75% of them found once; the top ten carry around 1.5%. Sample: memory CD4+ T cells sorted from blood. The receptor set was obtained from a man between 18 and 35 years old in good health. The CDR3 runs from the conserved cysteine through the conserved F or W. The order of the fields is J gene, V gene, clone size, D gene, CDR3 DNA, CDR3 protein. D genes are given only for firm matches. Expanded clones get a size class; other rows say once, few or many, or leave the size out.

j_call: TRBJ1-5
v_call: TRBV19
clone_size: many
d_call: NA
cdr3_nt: TGTGCCAGTAGTATTATGGACAGTCTAAATCAGCCCCAGCATTTT
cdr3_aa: CASSIMDSLNQPQHF

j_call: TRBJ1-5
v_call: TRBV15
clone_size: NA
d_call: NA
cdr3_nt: TGTGCCACGACGACAGGTAGCAATCAGCCCCAGCATTTT
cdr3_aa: CATTTGSNQPQHF

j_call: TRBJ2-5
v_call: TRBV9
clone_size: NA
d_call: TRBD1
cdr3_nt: TGTGCCAGCAGCGTAGAGGGGGCTCAGGAGACCCAGTACTTC
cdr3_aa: CASSVEGAQETQYF

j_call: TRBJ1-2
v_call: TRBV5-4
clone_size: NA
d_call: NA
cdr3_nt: TGTGCCAGCAGCTTGGCCGGGGACGGCTACACCTTC
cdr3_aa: CASSLAGDGYTF

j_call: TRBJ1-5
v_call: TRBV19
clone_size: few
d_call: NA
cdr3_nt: TGTGCCACAGCCGGGGATTTGAGTCAGCCCCAGCATTTT
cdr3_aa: CATAGDLSQPQHF

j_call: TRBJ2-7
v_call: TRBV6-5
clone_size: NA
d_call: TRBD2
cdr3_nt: TGTGCCAGCAGTTACTACCCTAGCGGGGCCTACGAGCAGTACTTC
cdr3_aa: CASSYYPSGAYEQYF

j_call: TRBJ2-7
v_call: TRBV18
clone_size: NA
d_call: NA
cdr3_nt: TGTGCCAGCTCACCACCGGCGGGGACCTACGAGCAGTACTTC
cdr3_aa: CASSPPAGTYEQYF

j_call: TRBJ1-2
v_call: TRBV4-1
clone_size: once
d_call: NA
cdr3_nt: TGCGCCAGCAGCCAAGCTGGCAGCTGGTACACCTTC
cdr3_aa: CASSQAGSWYTF

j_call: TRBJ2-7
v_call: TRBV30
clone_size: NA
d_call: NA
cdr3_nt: TGTGCCTGGAGTCGGGGCAATCCGGAGGAGCAGTACTTC
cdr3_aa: CAWSRGNPEEQYF

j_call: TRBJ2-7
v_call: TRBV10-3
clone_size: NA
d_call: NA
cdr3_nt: TGTGCCATCAGTGGGAGGTCCCATGGTGCTCCCTACGAGCAGTACTTC
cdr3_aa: CAISGRSHGAPYEQYF

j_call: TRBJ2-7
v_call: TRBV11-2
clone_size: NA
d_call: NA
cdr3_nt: TGTGCCAGCAGCTTAAGTCTATATGGTGGAGGCGAGCAGTACTTC
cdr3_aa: CASSLSLYGGGEQYF

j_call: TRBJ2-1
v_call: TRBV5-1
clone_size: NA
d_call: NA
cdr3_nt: TGCGCCAGCACCACCCAGGGAAGCTCCTACAATGAGCAGTTCTTC
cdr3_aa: CASTTQGSSYNEQFF

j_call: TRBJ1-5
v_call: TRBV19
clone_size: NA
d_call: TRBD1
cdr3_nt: TGTGCCAGTAGTACTGGGACAGGTGGGTCCCTCTTCTCCGATCAGCCCCAGCATTTT
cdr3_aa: CASSTGTGGSLFSDQPQHF

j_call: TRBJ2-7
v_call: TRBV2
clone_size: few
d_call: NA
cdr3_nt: TGTGCCTCAAATAGAAATTCCTACGAGCAGTACTTC
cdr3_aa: CASNRNSYEQYF

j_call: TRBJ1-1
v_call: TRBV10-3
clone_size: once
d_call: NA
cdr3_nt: TGTGCCATCAGTGAGGTTGTTTTGCGTTCCGGGGAAAGATTT
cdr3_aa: CAISEVVLRSGERF

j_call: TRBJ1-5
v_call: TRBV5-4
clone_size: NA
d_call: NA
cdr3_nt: TGTGCCAGCAGCTTGGGACCTAGCAATCAGCCCCAGCATTTT
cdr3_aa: CASSLGPSNQPQHF

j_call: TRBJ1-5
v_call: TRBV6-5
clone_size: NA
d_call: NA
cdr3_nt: TGTGCCAGCAGTTATACGGTTCAGGTTAGCAATCAGCCCCAGCATTTT
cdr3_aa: CASSYTVQVSNQPQHF